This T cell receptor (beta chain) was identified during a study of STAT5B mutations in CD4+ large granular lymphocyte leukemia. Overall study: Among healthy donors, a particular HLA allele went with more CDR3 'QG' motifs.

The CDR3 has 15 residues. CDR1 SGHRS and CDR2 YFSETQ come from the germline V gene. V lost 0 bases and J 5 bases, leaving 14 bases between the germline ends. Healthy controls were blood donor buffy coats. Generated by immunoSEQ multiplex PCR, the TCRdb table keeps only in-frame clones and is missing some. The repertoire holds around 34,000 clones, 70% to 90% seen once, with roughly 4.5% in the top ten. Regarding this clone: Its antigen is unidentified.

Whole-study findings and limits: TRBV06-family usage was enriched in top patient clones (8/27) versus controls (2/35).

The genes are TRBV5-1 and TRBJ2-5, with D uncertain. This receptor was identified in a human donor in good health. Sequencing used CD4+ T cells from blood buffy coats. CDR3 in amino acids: CASSLVAKERETQYF. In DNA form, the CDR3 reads TGCGCCAGCAGCTTGGTCGCTAAGGAGAGGGAGACCCAGTACTTC. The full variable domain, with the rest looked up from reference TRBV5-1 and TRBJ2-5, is KAGVTQTPRYLIKTRGQQVTLSCSPISGHRSVSWYQQTPGQGLQFLFEYFSETQRNKGNFPGRFSGRQFSNSRSEMNVSTLELGDSALYLCASSLVAKERETQYFGPGTRLLVL.